The 28 T cell receptor beta chains listed next were all sequenced from one sample in a study of vaccination and CD4 T cells after COVID-19. An Oncomine TCR Beta short-read assay was used to sequence the DNA from cultured CD4+ T cells. TCRdb called the PCR reads again in MiXCR, with one record for every CDR3 protein. Of about 25,000 distinct CDR3 sequences listed, roughly 70% were seen once; the top ten hold 15% to 20%. What these receptors recognize is not known. Specified treatment: roughly 10-day PBMC culture with coronavirus spike peptide pools or control peptides (ViraFEST assay). The sequenced sample was CD4+ T cells from blood, cultured in vitro, obtained after SARS-CoV-2 vaccination. The receptors were sampled from a human donor who received a COVID-19 vaccine.

In nucleotides, the CDR3 is TGCAGTGCTAGAGTTCTCGCCAGTGATGGCTACACCTTC. Protein product: CSARVLASDGYTF. The V and J genes are TRBV20-1 and TRBJ1-2; no reliable D call. Trimming stripped 1 base from V and 6 bases from J, with 12 bases between. The CDR3 totals 13 residues. Germline lookup yields CDR1 DFQATT and CDR2 SNEGSKA (reference sequence).

CDR3 region: CASSLAGGMNTEAFF. For the CDR3, the DNA is TGTGCCAGCAGCTTGGCAGGGGGCATGAACACTGAAGCTTTCTTT. The chain recombines TRBV7-9 with TRBJ1-1; TRBD1 aligns across 8 bases. This CDR3 spans 15 amino acids. Germline V gene data show CDR1 as SEHNR and CDR2 as FQNEAQ (reference sequence). The V and J ends lost 3 bases and 0 bases, in that order; junction bases with no gene match: 3.

This chain uses TRBV15 with TRBJ1-6; no reliable D call. The V end was cut by 2 bases, the J end by 7 bases, with 12 bases between. This CDR3 is 15 amino acids long. Germline lookup yields CDR1 LNHNV and CDR2 YYDKDF (reference sequence). CDR3 in amino acids: CATSRTSSGNSPLHF. Here the CDR3 DNA reads TGTGCCACCAGCAGAACCTCGTCCGGGAATTCACCCCTCCACTTT.

The CDR3 sequence is CSAREVAGGRETQYF. As DNA, the CDR3 is TGCAGTGCTAGAGAGGTAGCGGGGGGGCGAGAGACCCAGTACTTC. The chain uses TRBV20-1 and TRBJ2-5, with 11 bases aligning to TRBD2. The length of the CDR3 is 15 residues. Germline assignment: CDR1 DFQATT and CDR2 SNEGSKA (reference sequence). Trimming took 0 bases from V and 4 from J; bases not matched to a gene: 4.

The chain uses TRBV7-8 and TRBJ1-3, with 7 bases matching TRBD1. The CDR3 covers 12 residues. Germline CDR1 is SGHVS and CDR2 is FQNEAQ. The J segment lost 12 bases and the V segment lost 6 bases, leaving 8 bases of the junction unmatched. CDR3 sequence reads: CASSLKGASIYF. In nucleotides, the CDR3 is TGTGCCAGCAGTTTAAAGGGGGCTAGCATATATTTT.

This clonotype was seen a few times. The chain carries TRBV24-1 and TRBJ2-3; D gene uncertain. The CDR3 extends over 12 amino acids. Trimming cost V 3 bases and J 6 bases, with 6 bases left between them. Germline V gene data show CDR1 as KGHDR and CDR2 as SFDVKD. CDR3 coding DNA: TGTGCCACCAGTGATCGGGTCGATACGCAGTATTTT. Protein: CATSDRVDTQYF.

The J gene is TRBJ2-3, the V gene TRBV2; TRBD2 aligns across 7 bases. The CDR3 loop spans 14 amino acids. The germline CDR1 and CDR2 sequences are SNHLY and FYNNEI. Trimming at V came to 7 bases and at J to 2 bases, leaving 6 bases not matched to a gene. DNA of the CDR3: TGTGCCAGCATACCGGGGGGACTCACAGATACGCAGTATTTT. Translation: CASIPGGLTDTQYF.

This chain links TRBV6-1 with TRBJ1-6; weak D call: TRBD1 (6 bases). Trimming took off 7 bases at V and 8 bases at J, with 21 bases between the two ends. The CDR3 is 16 amino acids. CDR1 and CDR2 (germline): MNHNS, SASEGT. The CDR3, as DNA: TGTGCCAGCACCACGCGGGGGCTCCTGGCTGATTCACCCCTCCACTTT. It specifies CASTTRGLLADSPLHF.

The genes are TRBV19 and TRBJ2-7; D possibly corresponds to TRBD2 (6 bases). This CDR3 is 14 amino acids long. Trimming left V 4 bases short and J 3 bases short, with 13 bases between. CDR1 and CDR2 from the germline V gene are LNHDA and SQIVND (reference sequence). DNA of the CDR3: TGTGCCAGTAGTACGGGCCTCGGGGGCTACGAGCAGTACTTC. Its protein product is CASSTGLGGYEQYF.

This sequence joins TRBV19 and TRBJ1-2; D is perhaps TRBD1 (5 bases). Between the trimmed V and J ends, which lost 4 bases and 3 bases, there was a span of 12 bases. The CDR3 loop spans 14 amino acids. The germline V gene has CDR1 LNHDA and CDR2 SQIVND (reference sequence). The CDR3 nucleotides are TGTGCCAGTAGTAACCGGGACGAGGACTATGGCTACACCTTC. The encoded protein is CASSNRDEDYGYTF.

V is TRBV7-6 and J is TRBJ1-5; no clear D. V was shortened by 6 bases and J by 3 bases, with 9 bases between the two germline ends. Germline V gives CDR1 SGHVS, CDR2 FNYEAQ. The CDR3 length is 13 residues. CDR3 region: CASSQLYNQPQHF. The CDR3 DNA is TGTGCCAGCAGTCAGTTGTACAATCAGCCCCAGCATTTT. Full variable domain (remainder filled in from reference TRBV7-6 and TRBJ1-5): GAGVSQSPRYKVTKRGQDVALRCDPISGHVSLYWYRQALGQGPEFLTYFNYEAQQDKSGLPNDRFSAERPEGSISTLTIQRTEQRDSAMYRCASSQLYNQPQHFGDGTRLSIL.

By share, this clonotype counts as large. The gene calls are TRBV7-9 and TRBJ2-3; tentative D call: TRBD2 (7 bases). Germline loops: CDR1 SEHNR, CDR2 FQNEAQ (reference sequence). Trimming took 7 bases from V and 2 from J, leaving 19 bases between them. This CDR3 has 16 residues. This CDR3 reads CASTIYRGAPTDTQYF. The CDR3, as DNA: TGTGCCAGCACCATTTACCGGGGGGCCCCCACAGATACGCAGTATTTT.

The chain combines TRBV18 with TRBJ2-3; unclear D gene. This CDR3 has 14 residues. Deletions cut 5 bases from V and 0 bases from J, with 9 bases between. CDR1 and CDR2 (germline): KGHSH, LQKENI. The CDR3 sequence is CASSTVRSTDTQYF. CDR3 bases: TGTGCCAGCTCAACAGTTCGGAGCACAGATACGCAGTATTTT.

The rearrangement uses TRBV6-4 and TRBJ1-6; D remains unclear. From germline, CDR1 is MRHNA and CDR2 SNTAGT. There are 13 residues in the CDR3. V was trimmed by 2 bases and J by 9 bases, leaving 8 bases between them. The CDR3 region has the DNA TGTGCCAGCAGTGACAGGGTGGGTTCACCCCTCCACTTT. This translates into CASSDRVGSPLHF.

CDR3 in amino acids: CSARDGAPGERGQPQHF. The CDR3 region has the DNA TGCAGTGCTAGAGATGGGGCCCCAGGGGAGAGGGGACAGCCCCAGCATTTT. This chain uses TRBV20-1 with TRBJ1-5; TRBD1 is a possible D gene (6 bases). The length of the CDR3 is 17 residues. Trimming shortened V by 0 bases and J by 7 bases, and 22 bases separated the two germline ends. From germline, CDR1 is DFQATT and CDR2 SNEGSKA (reference sequence).

The table lists this clonotype with a few counts. The chain carries TRBV19 and TRBJ1-5; a possible D gene is TRBD1 (6 bases). Trimming took 7 bases from V and 16 from J, leaving 14 bases between them. The CDR3 sequence is 10 residues long. Germline-derived CDR1 and CDR2 are LNHDA and SQIVND (reference sequence). The CDR3 DNA follows: TGTGCCAGTATGACGGACAGAAGACATTTT. It codes for CASMTDRRHF. The full variable domain, its missing parts supplied by reference TRBV19 and TRBJ1-5, is DGGITQSPKYLFRKEGQNVTLSCEQNLNHDAMYWYRQDPGQGLRLIYYSQIVNDFQKGDIAEGYSVSREKKESFPLTVTSAQKNPTAFYLCASMTDRRHFGDGTRLSIL.

This clonotype was counted a few times. This chain links TRBV7-2 with TRBJ1-1; 7 bases align to TRBD1. Trimming removed 3 bases from V and 3 bases from J; junction bases left unmatched: 4. The CDR3 totals 14 residues. From germline, CDR1 is SGHTA and CDR2 FQGNSA. As DNA, the CDR3 is TGTGCCAGCAGCTTCGTTACAGGGGACACTGAAGCTTTCTTT. Translating gives CASSFVTGDTEAFF.

The chain is built from TRBV6-1 and TRBJ2-2, with D maybe TRBD2 (7 bases). Germline CDR1 and CDR2: MNHNS and SASEGT. This CDR3 has 15 residues. Trimming cost V 4 bases and J 4 bases, with 13 bases left between them. This chain's CDR3 is CASSGRGGSTGELFF. As DNA, the CDR3 is TGTGCCAGCAGTGGCAGGGGAGGGAGCACCGGGGAGCTGTTTTTT.

This clonotype came up a few times. The chain couples TRBV30 to TRBJ2-3, with 9 nucleotides matching TRBD2. The length of the CDR3 is 15 residues. Germline loops: CDR1 GTSNPN, CDR2 SVGIG (reference sequence). The V gene end was trimmed by 0 bases and the J gene end by 7 bases; junction bases not matched to a gene: 8. The CDR3 nucleotides are TGTGCCTGGAGTGTCCCCGCGGGGGGGCGTCATACGCAGTATTTT. The encoded protein is CAWSVPAGGRHTQYF.

V usage is TRBV11-3 and J usage is TRBJ1-1; 10 bases match TRBD1. Germline CDR1 is SGHNT and CDR2 is YENEEA. Trimming at V came to 3 bases and at J to 0 bases, leaving 4 bases not matched to a gene. The CDR3 has 16 residues. The CDR3 reads CASSFPGQGMNTEAFF. The DNA for the CDR3 is TGTGCCAGCAGCTTCCCGGGACAGGGGATGAACACTGAAGCTTTCTTT.

The chain carries TRBV7-9 and TRBJ2-5; D not resolved. Germline V lookup: CDR1 SEHNR, CDR2 FQNEAQ (reference sequence). Trimming cost V 5 bases and J 3 bases, with 16 bases left between them. The CDR3 runs to 15 residues. The CDR3 DNA reads as TGTGCCAGCAGCCCGCGGTGGGCGTCGGAAGAGACCCAGTACTTC. This sequence encodes CASSPRWASEETQYF.

This clonotype appeared once. This chain uses TRBV6-1 with TRBJ2-5; TRBD1 agrees at 9 bases. Losses at the gene ends were 7 bases for V and 5 bases for J; bases not matched to a gene: 8. Germline V gene data show CDR1 as MNHNS and CDR2 as SASEGT. The CDR3 covers 14 residues. The CDR3 protein is CASTLDRGGETQYF. The DNA of the CDR3 is TGTGCCAGCACTCTAGACAGGGGGGGCGAGACCCAGTACTTC.

The chain recombines TRBV11-2 with TRBJ1-2, with a weak D call TRBD1 (6 bases). The CDR3 runs to 15 residues. The germline gives CDR1 SGHAT, CDR2 FQNNGV. V lost 1 base to trimming and J lost 2 bases, with 11 bases between them. CDR3 amino acids: CASSLAPDRNYGYTF. CDR3 nucleotide sequence: TGTGCCAGCAGCTTAGCCCCTGACAGGAACTATGGCTACACCTTC.

The J gene is TRBJ1-2, the V gene TRBV20-1, with 9 bases identical to TRBD1. The CDR3 sequence is 16 residues long. V was pared by 5 bases and J by 2 bases, with 12 bases of the junction left unmatched. Germline values: CDR1 DFQATT, CDR2 SNEGSKA (reference sequence). Written as DNA, the CDR3 is TGCAGTGCTTCTTACGAGGGACAGGGAAGGAACTATGGCTACACCTTC. This codes for CSASYEGQGRNYGYTF.

V usage is TRBV6-1 and J usage is TRBJ1-2, with D perhaps TRBD1 (6 bases). V gave up 5 bases and J gave up 7 bases, with 14 bases separating them. The CDR3 extends over 13 amino acids. Germline V gene data show CDR1 as MNHNS and CDR2 as SASEGT. The CDR3 coding sequence is TGTGCCAGCAGTCTACAGGGTTCGGGTGGCTACACCTTC. The encoded protein is CASSLQGSGGYTF.

This clonotype appeared a few times. The rearrangement joins TRBV7-2 to TRBJ2-5, with D perhaps TRBD1 (8 bases). The CDR3 consists of 14 residues. Trimming stripped 0 bases from V and 5 bases from J, with 10 bases between. CDR1 and CDR2 (germline): SGHTA, FQGNSA. CDR3 residues: CASSLAQGGETQYF. CDR3 nucleotides: TGTGCCAGCAGCTTAGCACAGGGGGGGGAGACCCAGTACTTC.

The gene calls are TRBV6-5 and TRBJ1-6; a possible D gene is TRBD1 (5 bases). The V end lost 0 bases, the J end lost 0 bases, and 12 bases lay between the germline ends. This CDR3 is 18 amino acids long. Germline V gene data show CDR1 as MNHEY and CDR2 as SVGAGI. This chain's CDR3 is CASSYSGLPGSYNSPLHF. The DNA of the CDR3 is TGTGCCAGCAGTTACTCGGGACTTCCTGGCTCCTATAATTCACCCCTCCACTTT.

The chain is built from TRBV2 and TRBJ2-7, with D hard to call. The CDR3 contains 14 residues. In germline, CDR1 is SNHLY, CDR2 FYNNEI. V was clipped by 2 bases and J by 1 base, with 9 bases between them. CDR3 protein: CASSEFRASYEQYF. Here the CDR3 DNA reads TGTGCCAGCAGTGAATTTCGAGCGTCCTACGAGCAGTACTTC.